These 22 T cell receptor beta chains were sequenced from one sample in a study of OX40 agonist ivuxolimab in advanced cancers. Libraries came from the immunoSEQ multiplex PCR assay. TCRdb retrieved this table from immuneACCESS and kept in-frame rearrangements only. Not all clones are present; in checked studies, unresolved V genes account for under half, and no reason is known for the remainder. This sample comprises 100,000 or so clones, approximately 91% of them detected only once. Over 0.65% of the sample is held by the ten biggest clonotypes. The sequences come from CD4+ or CD8+ T cells sorted from blood, collected in a trial of the OX40 agonist ivuxolimab. These receptors all come from an adult with an advanced solid tumor such as melanoma, head and neck, liver or kidney cancer.

Details on this clone: The same CDR3 also results from other DNA sequences found in this sample. The chain combines TRBV29-1 with TRBJ2-3; 8 bases map to TRBD2. This CDR3 comprises 14 residues. CDR1 is SQVTM, CDR2 ANQGSEA, per germline. The J segment lost 2 bases and the V segment lost 4 bases, leaving 5 bases of the junction unmatched. CDR3 amino acids: CSVGRAGATDTQYF. DNA for the CDR3: TGCAGCGTTGGGCGAGCGGGAGCCACAGATACGCAGTATTTT.

The genes are TRBV6-4 and TRBJ1-5, with 7 bases lining up with TRBD1. The trim removed 6 bases at V and 6 bases at J, leaving 8 bases unmatched. The germline gives CDR1 MRHNA, CDR2 SNTAGT. The CDR3 is 14 amino acids. This chain's CDR3 is CASSPDRASQPQHF. CDR3 bases: TGTGCCAGCAGCCCCGACAGGGCTAGTCAGCCCCAGCATTTT.

The genes are TRBV13 and TRBJ1-2, with 11 bases identical to TRBD1. This CDR3 contains 15 residues. With V trimmed by 1 base and J by 8 bases, 6 bases remained unmatched. CDR1 PRHDT and CDR2 FYEKMQ come from the germline V gene (reference sequence). CDR3 nucleotide sequence: TGTGCCAGCAGCTTAGCTGGACAGGGGGCTAGGGGCTACACCTTC. This gives the protein CASSLAGQGARGYTF.

The chain uses TRBV30 and TRBJ1-4, with D perhaps matching TRBD1 (5 bases). Germline CDR1 GTSNPN, CDR2 SVGIG (reference sequence). The V end lost 5 bases, the J end lost 1 base, and 14 bases lay between the germline ends. This CDR3 spans 15 amino acids. CDR3 amino acids: CAWSTGGLTNEKLFF. The CDR3 DNA reads TGTGCCTGGTCCACGGGGGGACTAACTAATGAAAAACTGTTTTTT.

The CDR3 DNA reads TGTGCCAGCAGTTACCGAGCGGATAACACTGAAGCTTTCTTT. Residues: CASSYRADNTEAFF. This chain connects TRBV6-5 to TRBJ1-1; D not resolved. Germline-derived CDR1 and CDR2 are MNHEY and SVGAGI. The CDR3 loop spans 14 amino acids. The V end lost 2 bases, the J end lost 2 bases, and 9 bases lay between the germline ends.

The V and J genes are TRBV20-1 and TRBJ2-7; D might be TRBD2 (5 bases). This CDR3 is built from 11 residues. Germline V gene lookup returns CDR1 DFQATT and CDR2 SNEGSKA (reference sequence). The V end was cut by 4 bases, the J end by 5 bases, with 9 bases between. CDR3 DNA: TGCAGTGCTAAAGGGAGCAACGAGCAGTACTTC. Encoded protein: CSAKGSNEQYF.

In this sample, this clone turned up once. The chain recombines TRBV7-3 with TRBJ1-2; 7 bases align to TRBD1. Germline lookup yields CDR1 SGHTA and CDR2 FQGTGA. The trim removed 5 bases at V and 0 bases at J, leaving 6 bases unmatched. The CDR3 loop spans 15 amino acids. DNA for the CDR3: TGTGCCAGCAGCCTGGGACAGCCGACTAACTATGGCTACACCTTC. Protein product: CASSLGQPTNYGYTF.

This clone showed up just once. This chain's CDR3 is CASSQGNRGGAQYF. Here the CDR3 DNA reads TGTGCCAGCAGCCAAGGAAACCGGGGGGGGGCCCAGTACTTC. V gene TRBV4-2 combines with J gene TRBJ2-5, with 8 nucleotides matching TRBD2. Per the germline V gene, CDR1 is LGHNA and CDR2 is YNFKEQ. This CDR3 is 14 amino acids long. V shed 1 base, J shed 9 bases, and the junction held 7 bases outside the gene matches.

V is TRBV19 and J is TRBJ1-2, with D unclear. Germline CDR1 is LNHDA and CDR2 is SQIVND (reference sequence). This CDR3 is built from 13 residues. The ends were cut back, 4 bases at V and 6 bases at J, with 12 bases in the middle. The CDR3 reads CASSNEPAHGYTF. As DNA, the CDR3 is TGTGCCAGTAGTAATGAACCGGCCCATGGCTACACCTTC.

The chain joins TRBV28 to TRBJ2-5, with 7 bases that match TRBD2. The V segment lost 2 bases and the J segment 4 bases; nucleotides outside the gene matches: 13. This CDR3 contains 17 residues. Per germline, CDR1 MDHEN and CDR2 SYDVKM. CDR3 region: CASSLSGRPGGGETQYF. CDR3 in DNA: TGTGCCAGCAGTTTAAGTGGAAGACCAGGCGGGGGAGAGACCCAGTACTTC. The full variable domain, in which reference TRBV28 and TRBJ2-5 provide the parts outside the CDR3, is DVKVTQSSRYLVKRTGEKVFLECVQDMDHENMFWYRQDPGLGLRLIYFSYDVKMKEKGDIPEGYSVSREKKERFSLILESASTNQTSMYLCASSLSGRPGGGETQYFGPGTRLLVL.

V gene TRBV5-6 combines with J gene TRBJ2-3; D may be TRBD1 (6 bases). V was clipped by 5 bases and J by 4 bases, with 14 bases between them. The germline CDR1 and CDR2 sequences are SGHDT and YYEEEE. The CDR3 sequence is 14 residues long. CDR3 protein: CASSHRVVADTQYF. The CDR3, as DNA: TGTGCCAGCAGTCACAGGGTGGTAGCAGATACGCAGTATTTT.

The chain employs TRBV7-3 and TRBJ2-2, with 7 bases matching TRBD2. The V and J ends lost 4 bases and 3 bases, in that order; junction bases with no gene match: 5. Germline values: CDR1 SGHTA, CDR2 FQGTGA. The CDR3 totals 15 residues. The CDR3 sequence is CASSSSLADTGELFF. The CDR3 DNA reads as TGTGCCAGCAGCTCATCTCTAGCGGACACCGGGGAGCTGTTTTTT.

The rearrangement joins TRBV7-9 to TRBJ1-4; D is unclear. V was trimmed by 4 bases and J by 3 bases, leaving 12 bases between them. Germline CDR1 and CDR2: SEHNR and FQNEAQ (reference sequence). CDR3 length equals 15 residues. The CDR3 loop reads CASSSRERSNEKLFF. The CDR3 coding sequence is TGTGCCAGCAGCTCCCGGGAAAGGTCTAATGAAAAACTGTTTTTT.

The V call is TRBV5-1, the J call TRBJ1-5; D remains ambiguous. With 2 bases removed from V and 7 bases from J, the gap between germline ends came to 10 bases. The CDR3 covers 13 residues. Per the germline V gene, CDR1 is SGHRS and CDR2 is YFSETQ. The CDR3 DNA follows: TGCGCCAGCAGCTTCGACCTCGACCAGCCCCAGCATTTT. It codes for CASSFDLDQPQHF.

The chain links TRBV30 to TRBJ1-5; 8 nucleotides align to TRBD1. The germline V gene encodes CDR1 GTSNPN and CDR2 SVGIG (reference sequence). CDR3 size: 16 residues. The junction had 13 bases not matched to a gene; V was cut back by 5 bases and J by 4 bases. CDR3 sequence (DNA): TGTGCCTGGGGACAGGGAGGCCTTTCATCAAATCAGCCCCAGCATTTT. Its translation is CAWGQGGLSSNQPQHF.

This clone was counted a single time. V gene TRBV5-8 combines with J gene TRBJ1-5, with D unresolved. This CDR3 region has 14 residues. V gave up 4 bases and J gave up 6 bases, with 14 bases separating them. Germline CDR1 and CDR2: SGHTS and YDEGEE. The CDR3 sequence: CASSKDLSGQPQHF. As DNA, the CDR3 is TGTGCCAGCAGCAAGGACCTGTCGGGTCAGCCCCAGCATTTT. Filled out from reference TRBV5-8 and TRBJ1-5, the complete variable domain reads EAGVTQSPTHLIKTRGQQATLRCSPISGHTSVYWYQQALGLGLQFLLWYDEGEERNRGNFPPRFSGRQFPNYSSELNVNALELEDSALYLCASSKDLSGQPQHFGDGTRLSIL.

The chain links TRBV6-1 to TRBJ1-2; D is unresolved. Germline V gene sequence: CDR1 MNHNS, CDR2 SASEGT. This CDR3 region has 17 residues. Trimming took 3 bases from V and 2 from J, leaving 19 bases between them. CDR3 region: CASSDPTGPKLNYGYTF. The DNA for the CDR3 is TGTGCCAGCAGTGACCCGACCGGGCCGAAGTTGAACTATGGCTACACCTTC.

The genes are TRBV6-6 and TRBJ2-3; TRBD2 agrees at 8 bases. CDR3 size: 14 residues. Germline CDR1 MNHNY, CDR2 SVGAGI (reference sequence). Trimming cost V 7 bases and J 2 bases; bases outside gene matches: 5. The CDR3 loop reads CASKVAGFTDTQYF. The CDR3 DNA sequence: TGTGCCAGCAAAGTAGCGGGGTTCACAGATACGCAGTATTTT.

The chain joins TRBV18 to TRBJ2-3; D might be TRBD1 or TRBD2, each matching 5 bases. Trimming took 6 bases from V and 2 from J, leaving 9 bases between them. The CDR3 runs 13 residues. The germline gives CDR1 KGHSH, CDR2 LQKENI. This chain's CDR3 is CASSSGTTDTQYF. CDR3 in DNA: TGTGCCAGCTCCTCAGGGACCACAGATACGCAGTATTTT.

V gene TRBV2 combines with J gene TRBJ2-7; D perhaps matches TRBD2 (5 bases). Germline assignment: CDR1 SNHLY and CDR2 FYNNEI. V lost 6 bases and J 6 bases, leaving 9 bases between the germline ends. This CDR3 region has 11 residues. CDR3 sequence reads: CASRDAGEQYF. The CDR3 DNA sequence: TGTGCCAGCAGGGACGCGGGCGAGCAGTACTTC.

The V gene is TRBV5-6, the J gene TRBJ2-1; no firm D call. The V end was cut by 5 bases, the J end by 5 bases, with 5 bases between. The CDR3 has 11 amino acids. Per the germline V gene, CDR1 is SGHDT and CDR2 is YYEEEE. For the CDR3, the DNA is TGTGCCAGCAGTTGGGACAATGAGCAGTTCTTC. Its translation is CASSWDNEQFF.

The chain recombines TRBV30 with TRBJ2-5; D possibly corresponds to TRBD2 (7 bases). V shed 7 bases and J shed 5 bases, with 17 bases lying between them. Looked up from germline, CDR1 is GTSNPN and CDR2 is SVGIG (reference sequence). The CDR3 is made up of 13 amino acids. CDR3 nucleotide sequence: TGTGCCTCCTCAGACGGGGGGCAGGAGACCCAGTACTTC. Translation: CASSDGGQETQYF.